Below, 2 T cell receptor beta chains from the same sample are listed, as sequenced in a study of PD-1 blockade in mismatch repair-deficient tumors. Measured with immunoSEQ multiplex PCR; TCRdb has only the in-frame clones, and not every one. This sample has some 120,000 clones, with around 87% found just once. The source was peripheral blood, collected 44 weeks after starting pembrolizumab. The receptors stem from an adult with mismatch repair-deficient cancer.

The V call is TRBV18, the J call TRBJ2-1; 9 bases are shared with TRBD1. The CDR3 is 16 amino acids. CDR1 and CDR2 from the germline V gene are KGHSH and LQKENI. The trim removed 4 bases at V and 4 bases at J, leaving 8 bases unmatched. The DNA of the CDR3 is TGTGCCAGCTCACTGGGACAGGGAAGGGGTTACAATGAGCAGTTCTTC. Encoded protein: CASSLGQGRGYNEQFF.

This chain links TRBV6-1 with TRBJ2-7, with a possible D match to TRBD1 (5 bases). In germline, CDR1 is MNHNS, CDR2 SASEGT. Trimming removed 6 bases from V and 3 bases from J, with 15 bases in between. The CDR3 extends over 14 amino acids. CDR3 nucleotide sequence: TGTGCCAGCAGGGACCCCACAGGTTTCTACGAGCAGTACTTC. As protein: CASRDPTGFYEQYF.